This T cell receptor (beta chain) was recorded in a study of blood T cell repertoires in COVID-19. Study background: The United States, Italy and Spain provided the acute and convalescent COVID-19 samples. The analysed material was cDNA or gDNA that came from T cells, B-cell-depleted T cells, or PBMCs.

Study processing details: Reference gene primer amplification in the assay estimated nucleated cell counts. Produced via immunoSEQ multiplex PCR; TCRdb's table is partial and in-frame only. The DNA gave D and trimming, while V, J and clone size come from that table. The data hold roughly 670,000 clones, with approximately 90% observed a single time. In germline, CDR1 is SGHDT, CDR2 YYEEEE. CDR3 length: 14 amino acids. The ends were cut back, 2 bases at V and 3 bases at J, with 11 bases in the middle. The sequenced sample consisted of peripheral blood. This clonotype was sampled from a woman aged 18 to 35 with acute or convalescent COVID-19. The chain couples TRBV5-6 to TRBJ1-2, with D unclear. For the CDR3, the DNA is TGTGCCAGCAGCTTTATAAGCGGCTACTATGGCTACACCTTC. Translation: CASSFISGYYGYTF.